Here is one TCR beta chain with its context. J gave up 2 bases and V 5 bases, and 10 bases lay outside the gene matches. This CDR3 has 16 amino acids. The V gene's germline CDR1 is SEHNR and CDR2 FQNEAQ (reference sequence). This entry comes from a study of shared clonotypes between healthy human individuals. Splitting of CD4+ cells produced CD45RA+ naive and CD45RA-negative memory subsets. The protocol was immunoSEQ multiplex PCR, while the TCRdb copy is restricted to in-frame clones and leaves out a portion. Here the sample spans more than 2 million clones, 85% to 95% being singletons. The source material was naive CD4+ T cells sorted from blood. Subset described: CD45RA+ positively selected. The clonotype was recovered from a man aged 18 to 29 in good health. The chain links TRBV7-9 to TRBJ1-2, with TRBD1 identical over 8 bases. CDR3 amino acids: CASSQDRDSENYGYTF. CDR3 nucleotides: TGTGCCAGCAGCCAGGACAGGGATTCTGAAAACTATGGCTACACCTTC.